In this sample, the clone carrying this T cell receptor beta chain turned up a few times. This specimen comes from a study of blood T cell repertoires in COVID-19. Authors' methods: Estimation of nucleated cell counts relied on the amplification of reference gene primers. Using immunoSEQ multiplex PCR, the repertoire was profiled, and TCRdb retains in-frame clones only, with some absent. The V and J calls and clone size come from that table; D and trimming were worked out from the DNA. The top ten hold 0.99% of the sample, which has 150,000 or so clones, around 86% seen once. The CDR3 consists of 15 residues. Trimming took off 4 bases at V and 2 bases at J, with 14 bases between the two ends. Germline assignment: CDR1 SGHVS and CDR2 FQNEAQ.

The chain has TRBV7-8 and TRBJ1-2; a possible D gene is TRBD1 (5 bases). What was sequenced was peripheral blood. This receptor was obtained from a young man with acute or convalescent COVID-19. The CDR3 is CASSSAGTQNYGYTF. CDR3 in DNA: TGTGCCAGCAGCTCCGCCGGGACTCAAAACTATGGCTACACCTTC.